This TCR beta chain came from a study of T cell responses to AZD1222 COVID-19 vaccine. Study-level findings and limits: Repertoire sampling was restricted to post-peak T cell response timepoints. Baseline serostatus was positive in only five to seven AZD1222 recipients. CD4 TCRs associated with vaccination spanned spike, dominating at 160-218 and 743-854. Most donors were white British and more were female, and clonal diversity was possibly underestimated.

Sequencing was performed with immunoSEQ multiplex PCR; in TCRdb, only in-frame clones are kept and a portion is missing. Among roughly 100,000 clones listed, 85% to 90% were seen once. Germline values: CDR1 SGHNT, CDR2 YYREEE (reference sequence). The length of the CDR3 is 14 residues. V shed 3 bases and J shed 7 bases, with 14 bases lying between them. Regarding this clone: The antigen remains undetermined.

This TCR was recovered from an adult in good health. The chain combines TRBV5-4 with TRBJ2-1, with a tentative D call TRBD1 (6 bases). The sequencing used peripheral blood, collected on day 0 of AZD1222 vaccination. For the CDR3, the DNA is TGTGCCAGCAGCTCGACATTTACAGGGAATGAGCAGTTCTTC. It specifies CASSSTFTGNEQFF.